The rows below give T cell receptor beta chains drawn from one sample of a study of blood T cell repertoires in COVID-19. Data came from immunoSEQ multiplex PCR; TCRdb stores just in-frame clones and leaves some out. The sample has roughly 280,000 clones; just under 90% are singletons. The sample was PBMCs or T cells enriched from blood (not recorded which). The receptors shown here come from a woman younger than 45 with acute COVID-19. Both conserved end residues are part of each CDR3. Each record gives: CDR3 protein, V gene, D gene. A D gene is named only where the DNA matches it firmly.

CDR3 protein: CASRPGQGLTGELFF
V gene: TRBV5-1
D gene: TRBD1

CDR3 protein: CASSPGTGGESYEQYF
V gene: TRBV18
D gene: TRBD1

CDR3 protein: CASSTRTGGGSGYTDTQYF
V gene: TRBV19
D gene: TRBD1

CDR3 protein: CASSEQGTGELFF
V gene: TRBV2
D gene: .

CDR3 protein: CASSYSTGALGEQYF
V gene: TRBV6-5
D gene: TRBD1

CDR3 protein: CASSFNRGGQGVYEQYF
V gene: TRBV11-2
D gene: TRBD2

CDR3 protein: CASSLVSGAYNEQFF
V gene: TRBV28
D gene: .

CDR3 protein: CASSPGLAGYVGGELFF
V gene: TRBV5-5
D gene: TRBD2

CDR3 protein: CAISGDRNTEAFF
V gene: TRBV10-3
D gene: TRBD1

CDR3 protein: CASRTGQGTLGQPQHF
V gene: TRBV28
D gene: TRBD1

CDR3 protein: CASSLTDKPYEQYF
V gene: TRBV5-6
D gene: .

CDR3 protein: CASSSLTGKTNYGYTF
V gene: TRBV28
D gene: .

CDR3 protein: CASRISPGANYGYTF
V gene: TRBV5-6
D gene: .

CDR3 protein: CASSFSTAGAYNEQFF
V gene: TRBV7-3
D gene: TRBD2

CDR3 protein: CASSYGSDTQYF
V gene: TRBV11-3
D gene: .

CDR3 protein: CASSIEDTYNEQFF
V gene: TRBV19
D gene: .

CDR3 protein: CASSPQTSGRSTDTQYF
V gene: TRBV18
D gene: TRBD2

CDR3 protein: CASRGLAGSYEQYF
V gene: TRBV28
D gene: TRBD2

CDR3 protein: CASSLLREKNTEAFF
V gene: TRBV27
D gene: .

CDR3 protein: CASSSPPGQEAWNTEAFF
V gene: TRBV9
D gene: TRBD1

CDR3 protein: CASSGSGTYEQYF
V gene: TRBV10-2
D gene: .

CDR3 protein: CASSRQVRNTIYF
V gene: TRBV28
D gene: .

CDR3 protein: CASSLDASQRGEAFF
V gene: TRBV5-1
D gene: .

CDR3 protein: CAISYLGQGHGYTF
V gene: TRBV10-3
D gene: TRBD1

CDR3 protein: CASSQQGANYGYTF
V gene: TRBV14
D gene: TRBD1

CDR3 protein: CASSGGTGRGYTF
V gene: TRBV7-9
D gene: TRBD1

CDR3 protein: CASSFSGSAEQFF
V gene: TRBV11-3
D gene: .

CDR3 protein: CASTPVEGQPQHF
V gene: TRBV28
D gene: .

CDR3 protein: CATSDSQGWNQPQHF
V gene: TRBV24-1
D gene: .